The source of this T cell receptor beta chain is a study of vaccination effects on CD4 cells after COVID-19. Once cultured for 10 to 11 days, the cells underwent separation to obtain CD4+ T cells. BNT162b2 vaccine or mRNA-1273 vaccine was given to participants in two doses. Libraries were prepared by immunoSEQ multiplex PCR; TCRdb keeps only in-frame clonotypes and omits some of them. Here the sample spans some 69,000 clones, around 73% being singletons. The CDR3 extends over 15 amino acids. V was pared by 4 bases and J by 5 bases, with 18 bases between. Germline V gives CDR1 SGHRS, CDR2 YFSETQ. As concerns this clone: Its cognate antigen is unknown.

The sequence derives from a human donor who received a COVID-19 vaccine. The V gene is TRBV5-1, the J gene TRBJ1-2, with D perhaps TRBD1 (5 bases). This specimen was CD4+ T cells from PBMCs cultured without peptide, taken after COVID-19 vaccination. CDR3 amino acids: CASSATSGTTYGYTF. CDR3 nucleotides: TGCGCCAGCAGCGCAACTTCAGGGACCACTTATGGCTACACCTTC.